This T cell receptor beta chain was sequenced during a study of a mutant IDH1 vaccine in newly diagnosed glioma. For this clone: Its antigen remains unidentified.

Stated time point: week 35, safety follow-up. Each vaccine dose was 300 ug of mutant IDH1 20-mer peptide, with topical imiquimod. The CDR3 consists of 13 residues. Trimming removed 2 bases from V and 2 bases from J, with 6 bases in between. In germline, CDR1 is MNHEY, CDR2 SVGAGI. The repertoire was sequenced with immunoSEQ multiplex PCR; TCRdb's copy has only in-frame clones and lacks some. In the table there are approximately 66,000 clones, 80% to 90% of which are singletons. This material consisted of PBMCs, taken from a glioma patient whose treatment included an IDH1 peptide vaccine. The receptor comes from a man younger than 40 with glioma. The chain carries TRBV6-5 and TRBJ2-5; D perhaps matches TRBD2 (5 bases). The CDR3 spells CASSYRGQETQYF. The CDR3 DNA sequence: TGTGCCAGCAGTTACCGGGGACAAGAGACCCAGTACTTC.